What follows is one T cell receptor (beta chain) and its context. Its specificity is unknown. This specimen comes from a study of a mutant IDH1 vaccine in newly diagnosed glioma. Assay: immunoSEQ multiplex PCR; the TCRdb copy retains only in-frame clones and omits some. The top ten hold roughly 5.2% of the sample, which has over 80,000 clones, 75% to 90% seen once. Specified time point: week 47, end of study. Topical imiquimod accompanied each vaccine dose, which consisted of 300 ug of mutant IDH1 20-mer peptide. Germline CDR1 SQVTM, CDR2 ANQGSEA. CDR3 length: 14 amino acids. Losses at the gene ends were 5 bases for V and 2 bases for J; bases not matched to a gene: 3.

This specimen consisted of PBMCs, obtained from a glioma patient whose treatment included an IDH1 peptide vaccine. The J gene is TRBJ2-6, the V gene TRBV29-1, with 7 positions matching TRBD2. The TCR originated in a man aged 35 to 55 with glioma. The DNA for the CDR3 is TGCAGCGTTCCGGGAGGAGCTGGGGCCAACGTCCTGACTTTC. Its translation: CSVPGGAGANVLTF. The full variable domain, in which reference TRBV29-1 and TRBJ2-6 provide the parts outside the CDR3, is SAVISQKPSRDICQRGTSLTIQCQVDSQVTMMFWYRQQPGQSLTLIATANQGSEATYESGFVIDKFPISRPNLTFSTLTVSNMSPEDSSIYLCSVPGGAGANVLTFGAGSRLTVL.